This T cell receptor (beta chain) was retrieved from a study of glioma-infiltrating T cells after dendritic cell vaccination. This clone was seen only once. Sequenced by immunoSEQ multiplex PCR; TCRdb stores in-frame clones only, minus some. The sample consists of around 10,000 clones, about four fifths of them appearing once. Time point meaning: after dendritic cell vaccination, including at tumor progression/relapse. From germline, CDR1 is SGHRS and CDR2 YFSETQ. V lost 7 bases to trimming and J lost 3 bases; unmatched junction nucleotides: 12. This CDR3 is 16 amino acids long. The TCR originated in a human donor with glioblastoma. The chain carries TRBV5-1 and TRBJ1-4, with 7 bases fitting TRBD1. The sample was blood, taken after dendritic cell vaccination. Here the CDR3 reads CASGPSGQPSNEKLFF. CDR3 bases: TGCGCCAGCGGACCGTCGGGACAGCCATCTAATGAAAAACTGTTTTTT.